Following are 3 T cell receptor beta chains from one sample sequenced in a study of CD8 T cells in Susac syndrome. RNA in amounts of roughly 0.45 to 1 ug was reverse transcribed with random hexamers. TCRdb reprocessed the immunoSEQ multiplex PCR reads with MiXCR, giving one entry per CDR3 protein. Among approximately 49,000 distinct CDR3 sequences listed, roughly 94% were seen once. The specimen was CD8+ T cells from PBMCs. These receptors came from a human donor with Susac syndrome.

The chain joins TRBV7-9 to TRBJ2-2; the D gene is possibly TRBD2 (6 bases). Germline CDR1 is SEHNR and CDR2 is FQNEAQ (reference sequence). This CDR3 contains 18 residues. Trimming pared 7 bases from V and 4 bases from J, leaving 25 bases between. The CDR3 region is CASTERLVTNRGTGELFF. CDR3 nucleotides: TGTGCCAGCACCGAGAGACTAGTTACAAACCGGGGCACCGGGGAGCTGTTTTTT.

The genes are TRBV9 and TRBJ2-7; 7 bases align to TRBD1. The ends lost 0 bases at V and 1 base at J; junction bases unmatched: 7. From germline, CDR1 is SGDLS and CDR2 YYNGEE. The CDR3 runs 16 residues. CDR3 amino acids: CASSVGPQQGSYEQYF. CDR3 nucleotides: TGTGCCAGCAGCGTAGGGCCACAACAGGGGTCCTACGAGCAGTACTTC. Variable domain in full (rest from reference TRBV9 and TRBJ2-7): DSGVTQTPKHLITATGQRVTLRCSPRSGDLSVYWYQQSLDQGLQFLIQYYNGEERAKGNILERFSAQQFPDLHSELNLSSLELGDSALYFCASSVGPQQGSYEQYFGPGTRLTVT.

This rearrangement joins TRBV13 to TRBJ2-3; D unresolved. Trimming removed 5 bases from V and 3 bases from J, with 12 bases in between. Germline CDR1 PRHDT, CDR2 FYEKMQ (reference sequence). This CDR3 is built from 14 residues. In nucleotides, the CDR3 is TGTGCCAGCAGCAGAAGAACCATTACAGATACGCAGTATTTT. It codes for CASSRRTITDTQYF.